The entry below describes one TCR beta chain. Its specificity is not known. The assay was immunoSEQ multiplex PCR, and TCRdb's table has in-frame clones only and misses some. The sample contains approximately 7,500 clones, around 84% of which appear only once. This sample is part of a study of PD-1 blockade in classical Hodgkin lymphoma. Study-level findings and limits: By C4D1, CD4+ diversity increased significantly, especially in complete responders. Later analyses included only patients treated at least 1 year post-ASCT.

With no exception, relapse followed autologous stem cell transplantation in all patients, and brentuximab vedotin exposure varied. The CDR3 is made up of 19 amino acids. This chain joins TRBV12-1 and TRBJ2-3; the D call of TRBD2 is as the table states it, not checked on the DNA. TRBV12-1 counts as a pseudogene. This clonotype originated in a human donor with classical Hodgkin lymphoma. The specimen comprised peripheral blood mononuclear cells (PBMCs), sampled at baseline. CDR3 residues: CASSFDVTSGAMGTDTQYF. The CDR3 DNA reads TGTGCCAGCAGCTTTGATGTGACTAGCGGGGCGATGGGTACAGATACGCAGTATTTT.